These T cell receptor beta chains were read from a single sample in a study of PD-L1 blockade in urothelial cancer. TCRdb's copy holds only in-frame clones and misses some; the assay was immunoSEQ multiplex PCR. The sample records 38,000 or so clones, about 86% being singletons. This specimen consisted of PBMCs, obtained around atezolizumab (anti-PD-L1) treatment. These receptors all stem from a man in his 60s with urothelial cancer. The CDR3 runs from the conserved cysteine through the conserved F or W. D genes are given only for firm matches. Clone size, where shown, is once, few, many, or a class for clones that have expanded.

- TRBJ2-1 TRBV4-3 TRBD1 TGCGCCAGCAGCCGACGCGCACCAGGGGGCTTTGGGGACAATGAGCAGTTCTTC CASSRRAPGGFGDNEQFF
- TRBJ1-2 TRBV5-4 TRBD1 TGTGCCAGCAGGCCTGGACAGGGCGGCTATGGCTACACCTTC CASRPGQGGYGYTF
- TRBJ1-5 TRBV5-1 - TGCGCCAGCAGCCCAGGGGCCCCGGGGAATCAGCCCCAGCATTTT CASSPGAPGNQPQHF
few TRBJ2-2 TRBV5-4 TRBD2 TGTGCCAGCAGCGCGGGGGGGTACACCGGGGAGCTGTTTTTT CASSAGGYTGELFF
- TRBJ2-2 TRBV10-3 - TGTGCCATCAGTGAGTCCGAGGTCCCCGGGGAGCTGTTTTTT CAISESEVPGELFF
- TRBJ1-2 TRBV12-1 - TGTGCCAGCAGCTTTGTGACGCGGGACAGTCCCCTTCGGCTTGAGGGCTACACCTTC CASSFVTRDSPLRLEGYTF
- TRBJ2-2 TRBV11-2 TRBD2 TGTGCCAGCACCAGTGGGGGGGTAGTTACCGGGGAGCTGTTTTTT CASTSGGVVTGELFF
- TRBJ1-2 TRBV28 - TGTGCCAGCAGTTACCAGATATATGGCTACACCTTC CASSYQIYGYTF
- TRBJ1-4 TRBV5-1 TRBD1 TGCGCCAGCAGCCCCGGGACAGGGGCGGGAGAAAAACTGTTTTTT CASSPGTGAGEKLFF
- TRBJ1-2 TRBV5-5 - TGTGCCAGCAGCTTGGGCCCAGGAGGGGACTATGGCTACACCTTC CASSLGPGGDYGYTF
few TRBJ1-2 TRBV6-5 TRBD1 TGTGCCAGCAGGAGGGACAGGGGTTACGGCTACACCTTC CASRRDRGYGYTF
few TRBJ1-4 TRBV9 - TGTGCCAGCAGCGTAGGGCAGATGAATGAAAAACTGTTTTTT CASSVGQMNEKLFF
- TRBJ2-1 TRBV9 TRBD1 TGTGCCAGCAGCGTTGTTGGGACAGCCTACAATGAGCAGTTCTTC CASSVVGTAYNEQFF
- TRBJ1-5 TRBV27 - TGTGCCAGCAGTCGCAATCAGAATAGCAATCAGCCCCAGCATTTT CASSRNQNSNQPQHF
few TRBJ1-2 TRBV28 - TGTGCCAGCACTACGGGAGCTAACTATGGCTACACCTTC CASTTGANYGYTF
- TRBJ1-1 TRBV6-5 - TGTGCCAGCAGTTACGGGGGGATCATCCCTGAAGCTTTCTTT CASSYGGIIPEAFF
- TRBJ2-1 TRBV18 TRBD1 TGTGCCAGCTCACCCGGACAGGGCGCGCTTTACGATGAGCAGTTCTTC CASSPGQGALYDEQFF
once TRBJ2-3 TRBV7-2 TRBD2 TGTGCCAGCAGCTCCCTCGGGGGGGCAGGCATAGGGACGCAGTATTTT CASSSLGGAGIGTQYF
- TRBJ2-2 TRBV27 - TGTGCCAGCAGCCCCTGGAGGGCTGGGGAGCTGTTTTTT CASSPWRAGELFF
- TRBJ2-2 TRBV6-5 TRBD2 TGTGCCAGCCGGGGGGAATCGTACACCGGGGAGCTGTTTTTT CASRGESYTGELFF
- TRBJ2-1 TRBV28 TRBD1 TGTGCCAGCAGTCCGGGACAGAGGAAGCAGTTCTTC CASSPGQRKQFF
- TRBJ1-1 TRBV19 - TGTGCCAGTACCCAATCCTCAGGGTCGAACACTGAAGCTTTCTTT CASTQSSGSNTEAFF
- TRBJ2-5 TRBV19 - TGTGCCAGTAGCCCTGTCCACGGGGTAGAGACCCAGTACTTC CASSPVHGVETQYF
- TRBJ2-5 TRBV5-6 - TGTGCCAGCAGCCCATGGACGGACTTAACCCAGTACTTC CASSPWTDLTQYF
once TRBJ2-3 TRBV11-2 TRBD2 TGTGCCAGCAGCTTAGGTCCGGGACTAGCGGGAGGAGATACGCAGTATTTT CASSLGPGLAGGDTQYF
- TRBJ1-1 TRBV18 - TGTGCCAGCTCACTCACGAGGAACACTGAAGCTTTCTTT CASSLTRNTEAFF
- TRBJ1-1 TRBV5-1 - TGCGCCAGCAGCTTGGTAAAGAACACTGAAGCTTTCTTT CASSLVKNTEAFF
- TRBJ2-2 TRBV5-1 - TGCGCCAGCAGCTCTACGACATTAGGCACCGGGGAGCTGTTTTTT CASSSTTLGTGELFF
- TRBJ2-5 TRBV28 TRBD2 TGTGCCAGCAGTTTTTTCGGGAGGGAGGAGACCCAGTACTTC CASSFFGREETQYF
- TRBJ1-4 TRBV4-3 TRBD1 TGCGCCAGCAGCCAAGGGGGACAGGGGAGTAATGAAAAACTGTTTTTT CASSQGGQGSNEKLFF
- TRBJ2-5 TRBV7-8 TRBD2 TGTGCCAGCAGCTTCTTAGCGGGGCCCCAAGAGACCCAGTACTTC CASSFLAGPQETQYF
- TRBJ1-4 TRBV27 - TGTGCCAGCAGTTCTCCACAGGTTAAGGGTAATGAAAAACTGTTTTTT CASSSPQVKGNEKLFF
- TRBJ1-5 TRBV6-1 - TGTGCCAGCAGTGAAAACAACAATCAGCCCCAGCATTTT CASSENNNQPQHF
- TRBJ1-2 TRBV4-3 - TGCGCCAGCAGCCAAGGGGCCGGGACAAACTATGGCTACACCTTC CASSQGAGTNYGYTF
once TRBJ2-2 TRBV10-3 TRBD2 TGTGCCAGCACTAGCGGGAGGGGCTCCGGGGAGCTGTTTTTT CASTSGRGSGELFF
- TRBJ2-2 TRBV10-3 TRBD1 TGTGCCATCAGGCGGACAGGGCTGAACACCGGGGAGCTGTTTTTT CAIRRTGLNTGELFF
- TRBJ1-2 TRBV19 TRBD1 TGTGCCAGTAGTATCGGGACAGGGCTCGCTAACTATGGCTACACCTTC CASSIGTGLANYGYTF
- TRBJ1-5 TRBV7-2 - TGTGCCAGCAGCACCCGAACGGGCAATCAGCCCCAGCATTTT CASSTRTGNQPQHF
- TRBJ1-2 TRBV19 - TGTGCCACCGCGATGAGGGAGACTTATGGCTACACCTTC CATAMRETYGYTF
- TRBJ2-5 TRBV2 - TGTGCCAGCAGCAGACAAGAGACCCAGTACTTC CASSRQETQYF
- TRBJ2-2 TRBV30 - TGTGCCTGGAGTGTTTACGGCACCGGGGAGCTGTTTTTT CAWSVYGTGELFF